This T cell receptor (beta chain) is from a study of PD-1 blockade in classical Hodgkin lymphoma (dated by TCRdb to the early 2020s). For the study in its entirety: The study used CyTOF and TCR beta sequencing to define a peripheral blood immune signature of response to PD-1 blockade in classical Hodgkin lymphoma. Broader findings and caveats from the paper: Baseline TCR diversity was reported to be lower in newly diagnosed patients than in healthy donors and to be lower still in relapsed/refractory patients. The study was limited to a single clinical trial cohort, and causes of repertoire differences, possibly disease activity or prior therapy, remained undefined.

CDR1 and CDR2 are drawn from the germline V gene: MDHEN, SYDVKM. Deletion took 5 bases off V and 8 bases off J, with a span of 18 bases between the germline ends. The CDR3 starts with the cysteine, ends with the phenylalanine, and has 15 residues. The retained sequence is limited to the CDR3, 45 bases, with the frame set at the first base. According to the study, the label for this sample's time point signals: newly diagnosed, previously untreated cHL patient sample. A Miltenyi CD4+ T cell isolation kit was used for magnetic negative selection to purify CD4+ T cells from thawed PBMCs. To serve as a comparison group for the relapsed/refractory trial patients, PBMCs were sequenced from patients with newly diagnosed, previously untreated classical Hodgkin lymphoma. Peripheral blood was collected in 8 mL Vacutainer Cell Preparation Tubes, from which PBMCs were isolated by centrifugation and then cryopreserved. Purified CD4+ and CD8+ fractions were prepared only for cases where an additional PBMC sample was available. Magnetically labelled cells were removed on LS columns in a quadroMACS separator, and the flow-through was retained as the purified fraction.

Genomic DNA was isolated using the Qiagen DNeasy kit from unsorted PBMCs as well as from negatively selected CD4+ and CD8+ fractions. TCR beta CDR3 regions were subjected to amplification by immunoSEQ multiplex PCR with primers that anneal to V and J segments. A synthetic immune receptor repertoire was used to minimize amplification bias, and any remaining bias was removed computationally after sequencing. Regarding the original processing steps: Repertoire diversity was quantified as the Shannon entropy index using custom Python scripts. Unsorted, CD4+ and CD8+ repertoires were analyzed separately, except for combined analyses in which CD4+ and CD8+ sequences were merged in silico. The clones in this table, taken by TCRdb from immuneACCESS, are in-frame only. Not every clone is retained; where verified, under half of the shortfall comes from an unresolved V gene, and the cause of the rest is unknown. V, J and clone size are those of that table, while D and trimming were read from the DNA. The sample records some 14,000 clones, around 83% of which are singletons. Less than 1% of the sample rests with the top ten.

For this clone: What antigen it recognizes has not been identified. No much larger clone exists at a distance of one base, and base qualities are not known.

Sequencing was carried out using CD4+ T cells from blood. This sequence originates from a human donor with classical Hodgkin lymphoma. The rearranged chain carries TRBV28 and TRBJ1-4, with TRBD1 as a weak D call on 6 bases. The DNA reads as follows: TGTGCCAGCAGTACCCTTAACAGGGAGTCCGAAAAACTGTTTTTT. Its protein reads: CASSTLNRESEKLFF. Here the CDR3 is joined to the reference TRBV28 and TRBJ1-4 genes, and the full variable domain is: DVKVTQSSRYLVKRTGEKVFLECVQDMDHENMFWYRQDPGLGLRLIYFSYDVKMKEKGDIPEGYSVSREKKERFSLILESASTNQTSMYLCASSTLNRESEKLFFGSGTQLSVL.